This entry features one T cell receptor beta chain sequence. Its target is not known. The sample comes from a study of human T cells and chemical hapten exposure. For the study at large: Minor pooled library volume differences mainly drove per-sample TCR yield variation. Points from the study as a whole: Relative to controls, expanded TCRs formed significantly more large CDR3 similarity clusters.

Original processing methods: Individual samples carried between about 23,224 and 700,000 TCRs, with 85,000 to 100,000 as the median. TCRdb called the RACE reads again in MiXCR, with one record for every CDR3 protein. TCRdb, rather than the study authors, made the V and J calls. The sample lists about 350,000 distinct CDR3 sequences; around 5.5% were seen once. Indicated time point: pre-sensitization, week 0. The treatment here: therapeutic diphenylcyclopropenone sensitization with weekly scalp DPC. Patch tests were applied only after blood draws. This CDR3 contains 12 residues. Germline assignment: CDR1 SGHRS and CDR2 YFSETQ. Trimming took 4 bases from V and 6 from J, leaving 9 bases between them.

The specimen was whole blood, collected in connection with sensitization to the hapten diphenylcyclopropenone (DPC). This chain uses TRBV5-1 with TRBJ2-3; D not resolved. The sequence derives from a young woman with alopecia areata. Some clones in this sample may be carry-over from other donors' samples. In nucleotides, the CDR3 is TGCGCCAGCAGCATTCACGCGGATACGCAGTATTTT. It yields the protein CASSIHADTQYF.